The T cell receptor (beta chain) described here comes from a study of T cell changes during pregnancy in multiple sclerosis. Here immunoSEQ multiplex PCR was the method, and the copy in TCRdb shows in-frame clones only, minus some. This table holds tens of thousands of clones, roughly 90% found once. CDR3 length equals 16 residues. V was pared by 3 bases and J by 2 bases, with 14 bases between. Germline V gene sequence: CDR1 LNHDA, CDR2 SQIVND (reference sequence). Sequences were derived from peripheral blood, sampled in the first trimester of pregnancy. The origin of this receptor is a female donor in good health, enrolled as a control in a pregnancy study. V is TRBV19 and J is TRBJ1-5, with D maybe TRBD1 (5 bases). The CDR3 is CASSIMGTGGNQPQHF. The CDR3 DNA reads TGTGCCAGTAGTATTATGGGAACAGGAGGCAATCAGCCCCAGCATTTT. Variable domain in full (rest from reference TRBV19 and TRBJ1-5): DGGITQSPKYLFRKEGQNVTLSCEQNLNHDAMYWYRQDPGQGLRLIYYSQIVNDFQKGDIAEGYSVSREKKESFPLTVTSAQKNPTAFYLCASSIMGTGGNQPQHFGDGTRLSIL.